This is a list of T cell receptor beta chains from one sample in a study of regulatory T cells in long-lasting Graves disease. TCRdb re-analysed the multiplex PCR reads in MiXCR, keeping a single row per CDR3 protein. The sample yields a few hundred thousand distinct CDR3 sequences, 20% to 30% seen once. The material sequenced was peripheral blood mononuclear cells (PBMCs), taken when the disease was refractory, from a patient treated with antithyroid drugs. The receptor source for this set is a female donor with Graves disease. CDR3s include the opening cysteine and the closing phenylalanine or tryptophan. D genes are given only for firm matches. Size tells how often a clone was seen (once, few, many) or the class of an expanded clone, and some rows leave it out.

CDR3 protein: CASMDRNYGYTF
CDR3 DNA: TGTGCCAGTATGGACAGAAACTATGGCTACACCTTC
J gene: TRBJ1-2
V gene: TRBV19
clone size: -
D gene: -

CDR3 protein: CASSSAYEQYF
CDR3 DNA: TGTGCCAGCAGCTCCGCCTACGAGCAGTACTTC
J gene: TRBJ2-7
V gene: TRBV7-2
clone size: many
D gene: -

CDR3 protein: CASMGHNEQFF
CDR3 DNA: TGTGCCAGCATGGGCCACAATGAGCAGTTCTTC
J gene: TRBJ2-1
V gene: TRBV6-1
clone size: -
D gene: -

CDR3 protein: CAWSVGTKYSNQPQHF
CDR3 DNA: TGTGCCTGGAGTGTAGGCACTAAGTATAGCAATCAGCCCCAGCATTTT
J gene: TRBJ1-5
V gene: TRBV30
clone size: few
D gene: -

CDR3 protein: CSAKQGLTEAFF
CDR3 DNA: TGCAGTGCCAAGCAGGGGCTCACTGAAGCTTTCTTT
J gene: TRBJ1-1
V gene: TRBV20-1
clone size: few
D gene: -

CDR3 protein: CASVLGRVDTGELFF
CDR3 DNA: TGTGCCAGTGTTTTGGGCAGGGTCGACACCGGGGAGCTGTTTTTT
J gene: TRBJ2-2
V gene: TRBV7-9
clone size: -
D gene: -

CDR3 protein: CASSYSTTRGYTF
CDR3 DNA: TGTGCCAGCAGTTACTCGACCACGCGGGGCTACACCTTC
J gene: TRBJ1-2
V gene: TRBV6-5
clone size: many
D gene: -

CDR3 protein: CASSHAGAYEQYF
CDR3 DNA: TGTGCCAGCAGCCATGCGGGGGCCTACGAGCAGTACTTC
J gene: TRBJ2-7
V gene: TRBV3-1
clone size: -
D gene: TRBD2

CDR3 protein: CASRGVSEQFF
CDR3 DNA: TGTGCCAGCAGAGGAGTTTCTGAGCAGTTCTTC
J gene: TRBJ2-1
V gene: TRBV2
clone size: once
D gene: -

CDR3 protein: CSVDTGGGELFF
CDR3 DNA: TGCAGCGTTGATACCGGAGGCGGGGAGCTGTTTTTT
J gene: TRBJ2-2
V gene: TRBV29-1
clone size: -
D gene: -

CDR3 protein: CASSYEPALLAGGRPYEQYF
CDR3 DNA: TGCGCCAGCAGCTACGAACCGGCTCTTCTAGCGGGAGGGAGACCCTACGAGCAGTACTTC
J gene: TRBJ2-7
V gene: TRBV5-1
clone size: -
D gene: TRBD2

CDR3 protein: CASSVKGRDTGELFF
CDR3 DNA: TGTGCCAGCAGTGTAAAGGGTAGGGACACCGGGGAGCTGTTTTTT
J gene: TRBJ2-2
V gene: TRBV2
clone size: -
D gene: -

CDR3 protein: CSAKLAGSNYGYTF
CDR3 DNA: TGCAGTGCTAAGTTGGCCGGCAGTAACTATGGCTACACCTTC
J gene: TRBJ1-2
V gene: TRBV20-1
clone size: -
D gene: -

CDR3 protein: CSAPAMTSGMFDYEQYF
CDR3 DNA: TGCAGTGCTCCTGCGATGACTAGCGGGATGTTTGACTACGAGCAGTACTTC
J gene: TRBJ2-7
V gene: TRBV20-1
clone size: -
D gene: TRBD2

CDR3 protein: CASSRDRNSPLHF
CDR3 DNA: TGTGCCAGCAGCCGGGATAGAAATTCACCCCTCCACTTT
J gene: TRBJ1-6
V gene: TRBV12-3/TRBV12-4
clone size: many
D gene: -

CDR3 protein: CASTQLSGSVKNIQYF
CDR3 DNA: TGTGCCAGCACCCAGCTTAGCGGGAGCGTCAAAAACATTCAGTACTTC
J gene: TRBJ2-4
V gene: TRBV12-3/TRBV12-4
clone size: many
D gene: TRBD2

CDR3 protein: CASSDSHDLTYEQYF
CDR3 DNA: TGTGCCAGCAGTGATTCCCACGACCTAACCTACGAGCAGTACTTC
J gene: TRBJ2-7
V gene: TRBV2
clone size: many
D gene: -

CDR3 protein: CASSWQRETSQYF
CDR3 DNA: TGTGCCAGCAGCTGGCAGCGGGAAACAAGTCAGTACTTC
J gene: TRBJ2-7
V gene: TRBV7-3
clone size: many
D gene: TRBD2

CDR3 protein: CASSLTSGHSYNEQFF
CDR3 DNA: TGCGCCAGCAGCTTGACTTCGGGACATTCTTACAATGAGCAGTTCTTC
J gene: TRBJ2-1
V gene: TRBV5-1
clone size: few
D gene: -

CDR3 protein: CASSYGAGEPYEQYF
CDR3 DNA: TGTGCCAGCAGTTACGGAGCGGGAGAGCCCTACGAGCAGTACTTC
J gene: TRBJ2-7
V gene: TRBV6-5
clone size: many
D gene: TRBD2

CDR3 protein: CASSWDRSYEQYF
CDR3 DNA: TGTGCCAGCAGCTGGGACAGGTCCTACGAGCAGTACTTC
J gene: TRBJ2-7
V gene: TRBV28
clone size: many
D gene: TRBD1

CDR3 protein: CASSQLAGFTDTQYF
CDR3 DNA: TGTGCCAGCAGTCAACTAGCGGGGTTCACAGATACGCAGTATTTT
J gene: TRBJ2-3
V gene: TRBV6-1
clone size: once
D gene: TRBD2

CDR3 protein: CASSTIGDQPQHF
CDR3 DNA: TGTGCCAGCAGTACGATCGGGGATCAGCCCCAGCATTTT
J gene: TRBJ1-5
V gene: TRBV6-1
clone size: -
D gene: -

CDR3 protein: CASRPTGQGYEQYF
CDR3 DNA: TGTGCCAGCAGGCCGACGGGACAGGGATACGAGCAGTACTTC
J gene: TRBJ2-7
V gene: TRBV6-1
clone size: -
D gene: TRBD1

CDR3 protein: CASMRGMNTEAFF
CDR3 DNA: TGCGCCAGCATGAGAGGGATGAACACTGAAGCTTTCTTT
J gene: TRBJ1-1
V gene: TRBV5-1
clone size: -
D gene: -

CDR3 protein: CATSDVTETQYF
CDR3 DNA: TGTGCCACCAGTGATGTTACAGAGACCCAGTACTTC
J gene: TRBJ2-5
V gene: TRBV24-1
clone size: few
D gene: -

CDR3 protein: CASSPFGERAYEQYF
CDR3 DNA: TGTGCCAGCAGCCCATTCGGGGAGAGGGCCTACGAGCAGTACTTC
J gene: TRBJ2-7
V gene: TRBV7-6
clone size: -
D gene: -

CDR3 protein: CAWQRGGQPQHF
CDR3 DNA: TGTGCCTGGCAGCGAGGGGGTCAGCCCCAGCATTTT
J gene: TRBJ1-5
V gene: TRBV30
clone size: many
D gene: -

CDR3 protein: CASSEGTRFRNTIYF
CDR3 DNA: TGTGCCAGCAGTGAAGGGACAAGATTTCGAAACACCATATATTTT
J gene: TRBJ1-3
V gene: TRBV2
clone size: many
D gene: -

CDR3 protein: CASSLQGDTSPLHF
CDR3 DNA: TGTGCCAGCAGCCTCCAAGGGGATACTTCACCCCTCCACTTT
J gene: TRBJ1-6
V gene: TRBV27
clone size: many
D gene: -

CDR3 protein: CASRRDRSSYEQYF
CDR3 DNA: TGTGCCAGCAGACGGGACAGGAGCTCCTACGAGCAGTACTTC
J gene: TRBJ2-7
V gene: TRBV2
clone size: many
D gene: TRBD1

CDR3 protein: CASSRVVEGENIQYF
CDR3 DNA: TGTGCCAGCAGCCGAGTGGTAGAGGGGGAAAACATTCAGTACTTC
J gene: TRBJ2-4
V gene: TRBV7-2
clone size: -
D gene: -

CDR3 protein: CASSLWDMDEAFF
CDR3 DNA: TGCGCCAGCAGCTTGTGGGATATGGATGAAGCTTTCTTT
J gene: TRBJ1-1
V gene: TRBV5-1
clone size: -
D gene: -

CDR3 protein: CASSLVRTSGSPYAGELFF
CDR3 DNA: TGTGCCAGCAGCTTAGTCCGGACTAGCGGGAGTCCCTACGCCGGGGAGCTGTTTTTT
J gene: TRBJ2-2
V gene: TRBV7-2
clone size: -
D gene: TRBD2

CDR3 protein: CASRVTGVGNQPQHF
CDR3 DNA: TGTGCCAGCAGGGTCACAGGGGTGGGTAATCAGCCCCAGCATTTT
J gene: TRBJ1-5
V gene: TRBV28
clone size: -
D gene: TRBD1

CDR3 protein: CAGRRNTEAFF
CDR3 DNA: TGTGCCGGCAGGCGGAACACTGAAGCTTTCTTT
J gene: TRBJ1-1
V gene: TRBV6-1
clone size: many
D gene: -

CDR3 protein: CSANRDRGTVPYNEQFF
CDR3 DNA: TGCAGTGCAAACCGGGACAGGGGGACAGTGCCCTACAATGAGCAGTTCTTC
J gene: TRBJ2-1
V gene: TRBV20-1
clone size: -
D gene: TRBD1

CDR3 protein: CSAVSGSLSYEQYF
CDR3 DNA: TGCAGTGCCGTTAGCGGGAGCCTCTCCTACGAGCAGTACTTC
J gene: TRBJ2-7
V gene: TRBV20-1
clone size: few
D gene: TRBD2

CDR3 protein: CASSGIAGVSSYEQYF
CDR3 DNA: TGTGCCAGTAGTGGAATAGCGGGAGTAAGCTCCTACGAGCAGTACTTC
J gene: TRBJ2-7
V gene: TRBV19
clone size: few
D gene: TRBD2

CDR3 protein: CASSYSSGLALEFSYEQYF
CDR3 DNA: TGTGCCAGCAGTTACTCGTCGGGACTAGCCCTCGAGTTCTCCTACGAGCAGTACTTC
J gene: TRBJ2-7
V gene: TRBV6-5
clone size: -
D gene: TRBD2

CDR3 protein: CASSPAGAGEQYF
CDR3 DNA: TGTGCCAGCAGCCCAGCGGGGGCAGGCGAGCAGTACTTC
J gene: TRBJ2-7
V gene: TRBV5-5
clone size: -
D gene: TRBD2

CDR3 protein: CSASQPIPIWDAEAFF
CDR3 DNA: TGCAGTGCTAGCCAGCCCATTCCAATCTGGGACGCTGAAGCTTTCTTT
J gene: TRBJ1-1
V gene: TRBV20-1
clone size: -
D gene: -

CDR3 protein: CASSPMTSGREEQYF
CDR3 DNA: TGTGCCAGCAGCCCCATGACTAGCGGGAGGGAGGAGCAGTACTTC
J gene: TRBJ2-7
V gene: TRBV6-1
clone size: few
D gene: TRBD2

CDR3 protein: CASSSTRDVNHTSGQPQHF
CDR3 DNA: TGCGCCAGCAGCTCCACCCGGGACGTAAATCATACCTCGGGACAGCCCCAGCATTTT
J gene: TRBJ1-5
V gene: TRBV5-1
clone size: few
D gene: -

CDR3 protein: CASRLAGAEFF
CDR3 DNA: TGTGCCAGCAGGCTTGCAGGGGCGGAGTTCTTC
J gene: TRBJ2-1
V gene: TRBV27
clone size: few
D gene: -

CDR3 protein: CASSTSRVLRNQPQHF
CDR3 DNA: TGTGCCAGCAGCACAAGCAGGGTCCTCCGCAATCAGCCCCAGCATTTT
J gene: TRBJ1-5
V gene: TRBV7-2
clone size: -
D gene: -

CDR3 protein: CSASNPGGSKNIQYF
CDR3 DNA: TGCAGTGCTAGTAACCCGGGAGGTTCCAAAAACATTCAGTACTTC
J gene: TRBJ2-4
V gene: TRBV20-1
clone size: -
D gene: TRBD2

CDR3 protein: CASSLAGGPTYEQYF
CDR3 DNA: TGTGCCAGCAGTTTAGCGGGAGGCCCAACCTACGAGCAGTACTTC
J gene: TRBJ2-7
V gene: TRBV27
clone size: many
D gene: TRBD2

CDR3 protein: CASSSPGRAANEQFF
CDR3 DNA: TGTGCCAGCAGCTCCCCCGGGAGGGCCGCCAATGAGCAGTTCTTC
J gene: TRBJ2-1
V gene: TRBV11-2
clone size: many
D gene: TRBD2

CDR3 protein: CASRETGKAYNEQFF
CDR3 DNA: TGTGCCAGCAGGGAGACAGGGAAAGCCTACAATGAGCAGTTCTTC
J gene: TRBJ2-1
V gene: TRBV28
clone size: -
D gene: TRBD1

CDR3 protein: CASSLGTGYNYGYTF
CDR3 DNA: TGTGCCAGCAGTTTGGGGACAGGCTATAACTATGGCTACACCTTC
J gene: TRBJ1-2
V gene: TRBV28
clone size: -
D gene: TRBD1

CDR3 protein: CSARDRVGLNYGYTF
CDR3 DNA: TGCAGTGCTAGAGATCGGGTGGGTCTCAACTATGGCTACACCTTC
J gene: TRBJ1-2
V gene: TRBV20-1
clone size: many
D gene: -